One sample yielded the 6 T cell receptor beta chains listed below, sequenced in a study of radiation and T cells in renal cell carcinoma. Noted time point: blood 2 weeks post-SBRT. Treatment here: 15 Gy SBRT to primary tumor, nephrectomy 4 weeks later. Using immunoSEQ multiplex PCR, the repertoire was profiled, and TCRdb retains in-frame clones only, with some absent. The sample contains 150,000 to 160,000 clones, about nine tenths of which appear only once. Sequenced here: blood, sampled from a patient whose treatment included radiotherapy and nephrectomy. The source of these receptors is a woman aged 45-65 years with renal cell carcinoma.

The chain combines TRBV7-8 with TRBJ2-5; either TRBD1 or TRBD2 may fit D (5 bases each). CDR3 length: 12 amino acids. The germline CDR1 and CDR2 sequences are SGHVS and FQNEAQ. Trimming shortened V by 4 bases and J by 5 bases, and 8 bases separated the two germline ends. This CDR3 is CASSWGFETQYF. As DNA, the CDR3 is TGTGCCAGCAGCTGGGGGTTCGAGACCCAGTACTTC.

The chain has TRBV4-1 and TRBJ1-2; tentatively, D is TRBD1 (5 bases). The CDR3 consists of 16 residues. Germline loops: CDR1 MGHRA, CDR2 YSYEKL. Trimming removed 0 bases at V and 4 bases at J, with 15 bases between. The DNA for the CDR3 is TGCGCCAGCAGCCAAGATCATGGCACAGGATCCTATGGCTACACCTTC. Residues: CASSQDHGTGSYGYTF.

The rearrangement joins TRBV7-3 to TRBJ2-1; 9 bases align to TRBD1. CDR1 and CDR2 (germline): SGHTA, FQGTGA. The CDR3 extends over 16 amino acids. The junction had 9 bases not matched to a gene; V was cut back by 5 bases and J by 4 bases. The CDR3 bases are TGTGCCAGCAGCGCCCTGGGGGGACAGGGTTACAATGAGCAGTTCTTC. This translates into CASSALGGQGYNEQFF.

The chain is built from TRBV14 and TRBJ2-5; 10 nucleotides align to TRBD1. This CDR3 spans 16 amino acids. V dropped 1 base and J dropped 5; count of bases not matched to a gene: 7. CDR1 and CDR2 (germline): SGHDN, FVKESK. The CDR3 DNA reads TGTGCCAGCAGCCAAGGCGGGGACAGGGGTTCCGAGACCCAGTACTTC. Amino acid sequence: CASSQGGDRGSETQYF. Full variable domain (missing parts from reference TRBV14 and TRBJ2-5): EAGVTQFPSHSVIEKGQTVTLRCDPISGHDNLYWYRRVMGKEIKFLLHFVKESKQDESGMPNNRFLAERTGGTYSTLKVQPAELEDSGVYFCASSQGGDRGSETQYFGPGTRLLVL.

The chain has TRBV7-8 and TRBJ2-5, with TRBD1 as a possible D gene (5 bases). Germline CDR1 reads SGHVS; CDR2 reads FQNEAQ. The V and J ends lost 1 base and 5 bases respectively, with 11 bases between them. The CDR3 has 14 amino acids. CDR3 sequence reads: CASSLETGLETQYF. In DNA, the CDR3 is TGTGCCAGCAGCTTAGAAACAGGCCTGGAGACCCAGTACTTC.

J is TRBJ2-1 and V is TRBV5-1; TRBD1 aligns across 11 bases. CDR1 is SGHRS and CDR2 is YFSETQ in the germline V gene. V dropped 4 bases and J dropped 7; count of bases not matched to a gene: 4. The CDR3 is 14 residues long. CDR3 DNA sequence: TGCGCCAGCAGCCGAGGACAGGGGGCTAATGAGCAGTTCTTC. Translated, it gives CASSRGQGANEQFF.